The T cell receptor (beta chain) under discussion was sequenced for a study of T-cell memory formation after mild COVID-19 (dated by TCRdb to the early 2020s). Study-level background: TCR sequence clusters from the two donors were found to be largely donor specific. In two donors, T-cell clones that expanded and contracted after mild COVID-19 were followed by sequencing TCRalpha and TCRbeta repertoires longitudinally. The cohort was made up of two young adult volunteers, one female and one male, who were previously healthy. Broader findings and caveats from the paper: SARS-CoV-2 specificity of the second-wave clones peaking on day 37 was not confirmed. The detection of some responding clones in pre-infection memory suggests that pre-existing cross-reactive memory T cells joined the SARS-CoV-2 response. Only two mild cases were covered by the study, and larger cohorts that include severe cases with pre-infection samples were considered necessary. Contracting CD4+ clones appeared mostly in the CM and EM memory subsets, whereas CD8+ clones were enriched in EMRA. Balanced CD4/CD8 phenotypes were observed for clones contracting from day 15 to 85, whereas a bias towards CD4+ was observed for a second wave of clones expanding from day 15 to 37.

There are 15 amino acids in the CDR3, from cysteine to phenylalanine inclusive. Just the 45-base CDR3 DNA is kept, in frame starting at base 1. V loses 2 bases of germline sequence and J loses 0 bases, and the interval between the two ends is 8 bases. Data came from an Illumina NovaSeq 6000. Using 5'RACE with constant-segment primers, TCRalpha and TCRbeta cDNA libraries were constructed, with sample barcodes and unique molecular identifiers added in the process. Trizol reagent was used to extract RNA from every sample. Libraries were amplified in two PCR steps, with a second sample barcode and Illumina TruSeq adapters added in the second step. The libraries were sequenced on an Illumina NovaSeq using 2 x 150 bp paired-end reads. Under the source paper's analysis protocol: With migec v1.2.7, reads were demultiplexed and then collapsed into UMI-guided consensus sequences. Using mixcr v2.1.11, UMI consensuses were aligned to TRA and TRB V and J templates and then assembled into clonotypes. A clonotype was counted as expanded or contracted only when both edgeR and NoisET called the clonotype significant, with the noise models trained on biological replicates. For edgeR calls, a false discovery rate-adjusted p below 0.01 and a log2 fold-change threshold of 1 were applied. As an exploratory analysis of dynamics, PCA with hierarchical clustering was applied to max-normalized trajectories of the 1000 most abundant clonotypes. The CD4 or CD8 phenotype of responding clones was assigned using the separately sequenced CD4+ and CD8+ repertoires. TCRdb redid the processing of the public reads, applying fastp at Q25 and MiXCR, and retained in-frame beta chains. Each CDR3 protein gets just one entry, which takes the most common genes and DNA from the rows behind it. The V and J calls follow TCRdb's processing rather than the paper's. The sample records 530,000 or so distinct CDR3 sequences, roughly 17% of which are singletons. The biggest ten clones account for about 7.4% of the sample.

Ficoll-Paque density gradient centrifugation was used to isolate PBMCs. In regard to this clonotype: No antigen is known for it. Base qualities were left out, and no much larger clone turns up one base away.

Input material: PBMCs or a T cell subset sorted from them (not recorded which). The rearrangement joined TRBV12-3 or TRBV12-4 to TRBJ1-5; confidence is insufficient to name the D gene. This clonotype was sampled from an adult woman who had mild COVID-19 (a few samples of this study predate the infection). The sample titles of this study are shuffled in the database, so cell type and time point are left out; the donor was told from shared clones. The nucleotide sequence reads TGTGCCAGCAGTTTAACAGATAATAGCAATCAGCCCCAGCATTTT. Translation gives CASSLTDNSNQPQHF.